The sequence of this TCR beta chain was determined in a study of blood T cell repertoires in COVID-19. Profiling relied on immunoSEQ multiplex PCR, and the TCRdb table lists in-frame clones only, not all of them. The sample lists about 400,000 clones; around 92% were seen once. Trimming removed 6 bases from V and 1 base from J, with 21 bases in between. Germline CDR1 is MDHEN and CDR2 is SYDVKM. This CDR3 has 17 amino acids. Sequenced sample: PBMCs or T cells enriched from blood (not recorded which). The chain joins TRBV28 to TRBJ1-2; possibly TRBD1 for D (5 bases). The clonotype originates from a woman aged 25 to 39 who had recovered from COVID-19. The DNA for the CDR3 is TGTGCCAGCAGGGCCGACGTTGGGACTTCACTTAACTATGGCTACACCTTC. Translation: CASRADVGTSLNYGYTF.